The rows below give T cell receptor beta chains drawn from one sample of a study. TCRdb passed the RT-PCR reads through MiXCR, listing each CDR3 protein once. Of approximately 720,000 distinct CDR3 sequences in the sample, approximately 15% were seen once. The source material was memory CD4+ T cells from blood. The receptors derive from a female donor in good health, serving as a healthy control. Both conserved end residues are trimmed from each CDR3.

V	J	CDR3
TRBV5-1	TRBJ2-1	ASSDPAGGTYNEQF
TRBV20-1	TRBJ2-1	SARDPTSGYNEQF
TRBV20-1	TRBJ2-1	SALGTSGWNEQF
TRBV6-2/TRBV6-3	TRBJ2-5	ASSPRRESGTQY
TRBV7-2	TRBJ2-7	ASSLEGAGGYEQY
TRBV5-1	TRBJ2-1	ASSAGTSGRAVSSYNEQF
TRBV20-1	TRBJ2-3	SAKASAGTDTQY
TRBV10-2	TRBJ2-7	ASSERGANGEQY
TRBV6-1	TRBJ1-2	ASSRTGTDYGYT
TRBV27	TRBJ2-2	ASSSRGTPVGTGELF
TRBV7-9	TRBJ2-1	ASSLGQGDVNEQF
TRBV7-9	TRBJ1-4	ASSSRDRLF
TRBV4-3	TRBJ2-1	ASSQEFEDEQF
TRBV12-3/TRBV12-4	TRBJ1-3	ASSFLAGSGNTIY
TRBV7-2	TRBJ1-5	ASSLAFSQPQH
TRBV6-2/TRBV6-3	TRBJ2-2	ASSLAVGTLGTGELF
TRBV3-1	TRBJ2-1	ASSRRDAEQF
TRBV7-9	TRBJ2-7	ASSLLAGSEQY
TRBV12-3/TRBV12-4	TRBJ1-1	ASSQSGGQPEAF
TRBV20-1	TRBJ2-1	SAWGGLSYNEQF
TRBV24-1	TRBJ2-1	ATSDGGLAGGMGEQF
TRBV6-6	TRBJ1-4	ASTSTATNEKLF
TRBV30	TRBJ1-5	AWSFAATGGQPQH
TRBV5-1	TRBJ2-7	ASSRDSHYEQY
TRBV7-9	TRBJ2-3	ASSLTSGRATDTQY
TRBV6-2/TRBV6-3	TRBJ2-2	ASSYSRPATGELF
TRBV12-3/TRBV12-4	TRBJ2-7	ASSSTSGGYEQY
TRBV3-1	TRBJ2-7	ASSQAGGPSYEQY
TRBV7-9	TRBJ2-4	ASSSGLVFY
TRBV12-3/TRBV12-4	TRBJ1-3	ASITGTAGNTIY
TRBV29-1	TRBJ2-3	SLAQDSRPDTQY
TRBV12-3/TRBV12-4	TRBJ1-2	ASSSFRGFDGYT
TRBV20-1	TRBJ2-1	SASLPNSYNEQF
TRBV7-2	TRBJ2-7	ASRDTGTGDYEQY
TRBV5-6	TRBJ2-3	ASSLWQTPDTQY